Listed below are T cell receptor beta chains from one sample, sequenced in a study of T-cell reconstitution after alpha-beta-depleted transplantation in children. TCRdb passed the PCR reads through MiXCR, listing each CDR3 protein once. The sample has 350,000 to 500,000 distinct CDR3 sequences, approximately 41% seen once; the top ten hold around a quarter. The sample consisted of PBMCs, taken before TCRalphabeta/CD19-depleted stem cell transplant. The receptors shown here come from a girl aged 2-10 years with aplastic anemia, due to receive a stem cell transplant. CDR3s include the opening cysteine and the closing phenylalanine or tryptophan. The order of the fields is V gene, D gene, clone size, J gene, CDR3 DNA, CDR3 protein. The D gene is left open where the match is weak. For some rows the clone size is stated as once, few or many, or as a class when expanded; others skip it.

v_call: TRBV5-4; d_call: TRBD2; clone_size: NA; j_call: TRBJ2-2; cdr3_nt: TGTGCCAGCAGCTTACGAACTAGCGGGAGACGAACCGGGGAGCTGTTTTTT; cdr3_aa: CASSLRTSGRRTGELFF
v_call: TRBV20-1; d_call: NA; clone_size: NA; j_call: TRBJ2-3; cdr3_nt: TGCAGTGCCGGGGTCATGGATACGCAGTATTTT; cdr3_aa: CSAGVMDTQYF
v_call: TRBV5-1; d_call: TRBD1; clone_size: NA; j_call: TRBJ1-1; cdr3_nt: TGCGCCAGCAGCTTGGGACAGGGGGTATCTGAAGCTTTCTTT; cdr3_aa: CASSLGQGVSEAFF
v_call: TRBV7-9; d_call: NA; clone_size: NA; j_call: TRBJ2-5; cdr3_nt: TGTGCCAGCAGCTTACTGGTCCCCCAAGAGACCCAGTACTTC; cdr3_aa: CASSLLVPQETQYF
v_call: TRBV6-1; d_call: NA; clone_size: NA; j_call: TRBJ2-3; cdr3_nt: TGTGCCAGCACCAACCGCCAACAGGGATTTAGCACAGATACGCAGTATTTT; cdr3_aa: CASTNRQQGFSTDTQYF
v_call: TRBV5-1; d_call: TRBD1; clone_size: many; j_call: TRBJ1-2; cdr3_nt: TGCGCCAGCAGCTTGAATCCTGGGACAGTTAACTATGGCTACACCTTC; cdr3_aa: CASSLNPGTVNYGYTF
v_call: TRBV6-5; d_call: TRBD2; clone_size: NA; j_call: TRBJ2-3; cdr3_nt: TGTGCCAGCAGTTACACCGGCGGGAGGGCCGCGGATACGCAGTATTTT; cdr3_aa: CASSYTGGRAADTQYF
v_call: TRBV28; d_call: NA; clone_size: NA; j_call: TRBJ1-4; cdr3_nt: TGTGCCAGCAGTTTCTCGCAAGGTCGCCTTGATGAAAAACTGTTTTTT; cdr3_aa: CASSFSQGRLDEKLFF
v_call: TRBV10-3; d_call: TRBD2; clone_size: NA; j_call: TRBJ2-7; cdr3_nt: TGTGCCATCACTAAGACAGAGGGGAGGGGTCTACTGGGCGAGCAGTACTTC; cdr3_aa: CAITKTEGRGLLGEQYF
v_call: TRBV29-1; d_call: TRBD1; clone_size: NA; j_call: TRBJ2-7; cdr3_nt: TGCAGCGCCCGGGACAGGGGAACGTACGAGCAGTACTTC; cdr3_aa: CSARDRGTYEQYF
v_call: TRBV5-1; d_call: TRBD2; clone_size: once; j_call: TRBJ2-1; cdr3_nt: TGCGCCAGCAGCTTGGGATTACTAGCGGGGGGGAATGAGCAGTTCTTC; cdr3_aa: CASSLGLLAGGNEQFF
v_call: TRBV12-3/TRBV12-4; d_call: NA; clone_size: NA; j_call: TRBJ2-3; cdr3_nt: TGTGCCAGCGGGGATATCACAGATACGCAGTATTTT; cdr3_aa: CASGDITDTQYF
v_call: TRBV11-3; d_call: NA; clone_size: many; j_call: TRBJ2-1; cdr3_nt: TGTGCCAGCAGCTTAGGGACCCCCGCCCCCAATGAGCAGTTCTTC; cdr3_aa: CASSLGTPAPNEQFF
v_call: TRBV7-2; d_call: TRBD2; clone_size: NA; j_call: TRBJ2-7; cdr3_nt: TGTGCCAGCTGCCCCGGGACTAGCTTATACGAGCAGTACTTC; cdr3_aa: CASCPGTSLYEQYF
v_call: TRBV20-1; d_call: TRBD1; clone_size: NA; j_call: TRBJ2-3; cdr3_nt: TGCAGTGCTAGAGTGGACAGGTGGGATACGCAGTATTTT; cdr3_aa: CSARVDRWDTQYF
v_call: TRBV7-3; d_call: TRBD1; clone_size: NA; j_call: TRBJ2-3; cdr3_nt: TGTGCCAGCAGCCTCGGACAGGGCAACACAGATACGCAGTATTTT; cdr3_aa: CASSLGQGNTDTQYF
v_call: TRBV20-1; d_call: NA; clone_size: once; j_call: TRBJ2-7; cdr3_nt: TGCAGTGCTAGTGCGGGGGCAAACTCCTACGAGCAGTACTTC; cdr3_aa: CSASAGANSYEQYF
v_call: TRBV12-3/TRBV12-4; d_call: NA; clone_size: few; j_call: TRBJ1-3; cdr3_nt: TGTGCCAGCAGTTCTTATTCGGGAAGGCGTTGGAAAAATGGAAACACCATATATTTT; cdr3_aa: CASSSYSGRRWKNGNTIYF
v_call: TRBV20-1; d_call: NA; clone_size: many; j_call: TRBJ1-5; cdr3_nt: TGCAGTGCTCGCGTCGGGGGGATGGGTCGCAATCAGCCCCAGCATTTT; cdr3_aa: CSARVGGMGRNQPQHF
v_call: TRBV5-1; d_call: NA; clone_size: NA; j_call: TRBJ2-7; cdr3_nt: TGCGCCAGCAGCCGGGACAACTACGAGCAGTACTTC; cdr3_aa: CASSRDNYEQYF
v_call: TRBV28; d_call: TRBD2; clone_size: NA; j_call: TRBJ2-1; cdr3_nt: TGTGCCAGCAACCTTAGCGGGGCCCACAATGAGCAGTTCTTC; cdr3_aa: CASNLSGAHNEQFF
v_call: TRBV5-6; d_call: NA; clone_size: NA; j_call: TRBJ1-4; cdr3_nt: TGTGCCAGCAGCTCCGGACAGAATGAAAAACTGTTTTTT; cdr3_aa: CASSSGQNEKLFF
v_call: TRBV20-1; d_call: NA; clone_size: many; j_call: TRBJ1-1; cdr3_nt: TGCAGTGCTAGATCCCCAAGGGGGGGACCGAACACTGAAGCTTTCTTT; cdr3_aa: CSARSPRGGPNTEAFF
v_call: TRBV15; d_call: NA; clone_size: few; j_call: TRBJ1-5; cdr3_nt: TGTGCCACCAGCAGCGATAACATCTATCAGCCCCAGCATTTT; cdr3_aa: CATSSDNIYQPQHF
v_call: TRBV20-1; d_call: TRBD2; clone_size: NA; j_call: TRBJ2-7; cdr3_nt: TGCAGTGTTGTCCTAGCGGGAGTTGAGCAGTACTTC; cdr3_aa: CSVVLAGVEQYF
v_call: TRBV12-3/TRBV12-4; d_call: NA; clone_size: many; j_call: TRBJ1-5; cdr3_nt: TGTGCCAGCGGTCTCGTATCGGGATACCTCCTCAATCAGCCCCAGCATTTT; cdr3_aa: CASGLVSGYLLNQPQHF
v_call: TRBV28; d_call: TRBD1; clone_size: NA; j_call: TRBJ2-7; cdr3_nt: TGTGCCAGCCTTCCTGGACAGGGTCCCTACGAGCAGTACTTC; cdr3_aa: CASLPGQGPYEQYF
v_call: TRBV4-2; d_call: TRBD2; clone_size: NA; j_call: TRBJ2-1; cdr3_nt: TGTGCCAGCAGCCAAGGAGAGGGAGGGCCCTCCAATGAGCAGTTCTTC; cdr3_aa: CASSQGEGGPSNEQFF
v_call: TRBV18; d_call: NA; clone_size: once; j_call: TRBJ1-3; cdr3_nt: TGTGCCAGCTCACCTCCCGGGAGTGGAAACACTATATATTTT; cdr3_aa: CASSPPGSGNTIYF
v_call: TRBV20-1; d_call: NA; clone_size: few; j_call: TRBJ2-7; cdr3_nt: TGCAGTGCTACCCAAGGGATGCGGAGAGACGAGCAGTACTTC; cdr3_aa: CSATQGMRRDEQYF
v_call: TRBV7-2; d_call: NA; clone_size: NA; j_call: TRBJ2-3; cdr3_nt: TGTGCCAGCAGATCGGCCGGAGGAACAGATACGCAGTATTTT; cdr3_aa: CASRSAGGTDTQYF
v_call: TRBV27; d_call: NA; clone_size: NA; j_call: TRBJ2-5; cdr3_nt: TGTGCCAGCAGGTCCGGGTTCGGGGCAGAGACCCAGTACTTC; cdr3_aa: CASRSGFGAETQYF
v_call: TRBV20-1; d_call: NA; clone_size: once; j_call: TRBJ1-5; cdr3_nt: TGCAGTGCTAGTAGCCGGGGGGGCCCTCAGCCCCAGCATTTT; cdr3_aa: CSASSRGGPQPQHF
v_call: TRBV29-1; d_call: NA; clone_size: few; j_call: TRBJ2-2; cdr3_nt: TGCAGCGTTGAATTGGCGACTAAGAACACCGGGGAGCTGTTTTTT; cdr3_aa: CSVELATKNTGELFF
v_call: TRBV5-1; d_call: TRBD1; clone_size: NA; j_call: TRBJ2-5; cdr3_nt: TGCGCCAGCAGCCGTTGGGACAGTCAAGAGACCCAGTACTTC; cdr3_aa: CASSRWDSQETQYF
v_call: TRBV7-3; d_call: NA; clone_size: NA; j_call: TRBJ2-3; cdr3_nt: TGTGCCAGCAGCCCAACGGGCAGGGTGGATACGCAGTATTTT; cdr3_aa: CASSPTGRVDTQYF
v_call: TRBV10-3; d_call: NA; clone_size: many; j_call: TRBJ2-2; cdr3_nt: TGTGCCATCAGTGATTTAGGAGGGCACACCGGGGAGCTGTTTTTT; cdr3_aa: CAISDLGGHTGELFF
v_call: TRBV27; d_call: TRBD1; clone_size: many; j_call: TRBJ2-3; cdr3_nt: TGTGCCAGCAGTTTTTCTGACAGGGGGCCGGCAGATACGCAGTATTTT; cdr3_aa: CASSFSDRGPADTQYF
v_call: TRBV6-5; d_call: NA; clone_size: many; j_call: TRBJ2-2; cdr3_nt: TGTGCCAGCAGCCCTATGAACACCGGGGAGCTGTTTTTT; cdr3_aa: CASSPMNTGELFF
v_call: TRBV5-6; d_call: NA; clone_size: many; j_call: TRBJ2-5; cdr3_nt: TGTGCCAGCAGCCCTGTCCTCGGAGAGACCCAGTACTTC; cdr3_aa: CASSPVLGETQYF
v_call: TRBV5-1; d_call: NA; clone_size: NA; j_call: TRBJ2-1; cdr3_nt: TGCGCCAGCAGCTTGGTTCCAGGCATATACAATGAGCAGTTCTTC; cdr3_aa: CASSLVPGIYNEQFF